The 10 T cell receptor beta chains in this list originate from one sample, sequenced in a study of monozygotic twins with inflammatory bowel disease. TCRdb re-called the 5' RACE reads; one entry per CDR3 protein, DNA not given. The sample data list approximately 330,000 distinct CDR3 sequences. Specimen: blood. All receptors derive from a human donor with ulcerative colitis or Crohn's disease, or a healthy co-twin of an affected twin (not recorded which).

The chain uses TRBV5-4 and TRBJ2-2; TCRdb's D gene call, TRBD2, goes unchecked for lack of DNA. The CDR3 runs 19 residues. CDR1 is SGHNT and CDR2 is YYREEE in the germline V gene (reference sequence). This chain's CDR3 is CASSLVAGLAATHTGELFF.

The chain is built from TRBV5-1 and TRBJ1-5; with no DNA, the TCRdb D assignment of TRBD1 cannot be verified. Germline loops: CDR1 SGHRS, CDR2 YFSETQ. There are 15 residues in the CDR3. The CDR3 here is CASSPAGASNQPQHF.

The CDR3 spells CASSPRLGLETQYF. The chain couples TRBV9 to TRBJ2-5; checking the TCRdb D call of TRBD1 is not possible without DNA. This CDR3 has 14 amino acids. CDR1 is SGDLS, CDR2 YYNGEE, per germline.

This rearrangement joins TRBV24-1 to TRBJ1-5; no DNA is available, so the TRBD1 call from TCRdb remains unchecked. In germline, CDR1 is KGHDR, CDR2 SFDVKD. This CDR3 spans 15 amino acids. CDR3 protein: CATSDGKTGAQPQHF.

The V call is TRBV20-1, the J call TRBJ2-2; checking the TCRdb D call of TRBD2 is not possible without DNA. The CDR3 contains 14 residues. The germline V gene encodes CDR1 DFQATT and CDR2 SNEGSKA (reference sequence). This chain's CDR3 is CSASRSGGSGELFF.

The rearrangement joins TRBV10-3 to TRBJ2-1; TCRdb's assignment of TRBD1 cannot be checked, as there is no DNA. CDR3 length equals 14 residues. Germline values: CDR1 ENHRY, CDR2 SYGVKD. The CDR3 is CATTVGGGADEQFF.

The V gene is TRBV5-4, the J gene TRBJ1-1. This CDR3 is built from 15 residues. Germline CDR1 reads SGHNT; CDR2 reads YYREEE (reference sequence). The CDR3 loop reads CASSPTVVVNTEAFF.

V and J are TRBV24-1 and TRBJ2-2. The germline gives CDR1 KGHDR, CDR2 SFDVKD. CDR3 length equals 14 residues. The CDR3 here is CATSGRGTSGELFF.

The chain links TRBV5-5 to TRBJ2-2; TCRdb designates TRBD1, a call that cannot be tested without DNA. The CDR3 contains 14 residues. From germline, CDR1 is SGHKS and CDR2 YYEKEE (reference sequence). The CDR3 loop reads CASSFRQGAGELFF.

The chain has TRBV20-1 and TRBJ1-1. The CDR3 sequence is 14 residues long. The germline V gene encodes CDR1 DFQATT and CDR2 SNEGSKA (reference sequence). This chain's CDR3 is CSARDSPYNTEAFF.